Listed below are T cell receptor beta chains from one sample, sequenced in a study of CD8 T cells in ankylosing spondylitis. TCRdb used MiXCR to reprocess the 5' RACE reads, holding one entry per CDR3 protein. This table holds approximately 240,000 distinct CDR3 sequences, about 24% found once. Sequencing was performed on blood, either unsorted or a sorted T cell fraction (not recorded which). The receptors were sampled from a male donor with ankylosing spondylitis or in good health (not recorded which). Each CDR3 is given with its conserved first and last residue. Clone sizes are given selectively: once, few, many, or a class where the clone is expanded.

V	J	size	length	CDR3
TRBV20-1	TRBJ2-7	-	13	CSAHGAASYEQYF
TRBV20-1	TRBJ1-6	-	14	CSARRGQGNSPLHF
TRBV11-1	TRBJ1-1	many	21	CASSLERTAFLLGGPNTEAFF
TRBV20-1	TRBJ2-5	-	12	CSARGQEETQYF
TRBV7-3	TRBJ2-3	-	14	CASKMQGGTDTQYF
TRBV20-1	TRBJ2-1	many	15	CSARGGVSIYNEQFF
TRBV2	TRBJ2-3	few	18	CASRRAGVIPRRTDTQYF
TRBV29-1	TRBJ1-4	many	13	CSGWTGGFEKLFF
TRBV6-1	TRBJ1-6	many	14	CASRPGRNNSPLHF
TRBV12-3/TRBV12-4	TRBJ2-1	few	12	CASSPRALAQFF
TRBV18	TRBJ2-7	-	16	CASSPSPGDSGYEQYF
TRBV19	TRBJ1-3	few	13	CASSPTDGNTIYF
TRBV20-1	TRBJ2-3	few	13	CSASSQGTDTQYF
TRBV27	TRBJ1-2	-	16	CASRPGTVSPNYGYTF
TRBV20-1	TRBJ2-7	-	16	CSAKGTGGPYSYEQYF
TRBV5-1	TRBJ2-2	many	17	CASSLLLAGADTGELFF
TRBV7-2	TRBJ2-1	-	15	CASSFTTGGFGEQFF
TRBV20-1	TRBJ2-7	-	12	CSAPEKYHEQYF
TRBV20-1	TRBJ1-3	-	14	CSVGQGATGNTIYF
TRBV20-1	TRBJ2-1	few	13	CSASRLAGGVQFF
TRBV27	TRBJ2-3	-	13	CASSYSRADTQYF